These T cell receptor beta chains were read from a single sample in a study of vaccination and CD4 T cells after COVID-19. TCRdb itself ran the PCR reads through MiXCR, one entry per CDR3 protein. The sample contains tens of thousands of distinct CDR3 sequences, under 75% of which appear only once. Their recognized antigens are unknown. Sequences were obtained from CD4+ T cells from blood, cultured in vitro. The receptors originated from a human donor who had recovered from COVID-19. CDR3s leave out the opening cysteine and the closing phenylalanine or tryptophan. Some rows have no size entry. The others give once, few or many, or a class for an expanded clone.

j_call,clone_size,v_call,cdr3_aa
TRBJ1-1,-,TRBV7-2,ASSDRGDNTEAF
TRBJ1-1,-,TRBV10-1,ASSETANREAF
TRBJ1-1,few,TRBV11-2,ASNPGEGRGFAEAF
TRBJ2-3,-,TRBV7-9,ASLRERLADTQY
TRBJ1-2,few,TRBV10-3,AISESVQGDGYT
TRBJ1-6,-,TRBV30,AWSQGLSSYNSPLH
TRBJ2-2,-,TRBV10-2,ASSESRRDRNTGELF
TRBJ2-3,once,TRBV9,ASSVAPPGLAGVGNTQY
TRBJ1-1,few,TRBV2,ASTMAWDTEAF
TRBJ2-5,-,TRBV7-9,ASSSPGQGRRETQY
TRBJ1-5,-,TRBV2,ASSVPGQGSPFNQPQH
TRBJ2-3,once,TRBV7-2,ASSSRVDTQY
TRBJ1-5,-,TRBV27,ASSLGFTGADQPQH
TRBJ2-1,-,TRBV20-1,SADEGEVAYNEQF
TRBJ1-2,few,TRBV7-2,ASRGKGSLRDGYT
TRBJ1-1,once,TRBV6-1,ASGRRMNTEAF
TRBJ1-5,-,TRBV19,ASSIGLQNRGTQPQH
TRBJ1-3,-,TRBV20-1,SARSGSRGNTIY
TRBJ2-5,few,TRBV7-2,ASSLVETQY
TRBJ1-2,-,TRBV29-1,SVASGRGNYGYT
TRBJ2-5,-,TRBV7-2,ASSPSAFLGGETQY
TRBJ1-1,few,TRBV7-3,ASSRTGLAMNTEAF
TRBJ1-1,-,TRBV6-5,ASSYIRGSPSNTEAF
TRBJ2-2,once,TRBV5-4,ASSLTSGKTGELF
TRBJ2-5,-,TRBV5-1,ASSLQGEETQY
TRBJ1-2,-,TRBV6-1,ASSPGPQGGYT
TRBJ1-5,few,TRBV5-1,ASSLTTGMGQPQH
TRBJ1-5,-,TRBV6-2/TRBV6-3,ASSYRDTYQPQH
TRBJ2-2,-,TRBV20-1,SASFGTGVPGELF
TRBJ2-3,-,TRBV15,ATSPSLSSRGPVNTQY
TRBJ1-6,-,TRBV20-1,GARRGQRYNSPLH
TRBJ2-6,-,TRBV18,ASRPDSGANVLT
TRBJ1-4,-,TRBV20-1,SARPLTGRLEKLF
TRBJ2-7,-,TRBV18,ASSPRTSSYEQY
TRBJ1-6,-,TRBV12-3/TRBV12-4,ASSPRADYNSPLH
TRBJ1-2,-,TRBV2,ASSEYGGFSGYT
TRBJ1-1,-,TRBV2,ASSRARTGMNTEAF
TRBJ2-1,-,TRBV20-1,SARDLSGSFNEQF
TRBJ1-3,-,TRBV20-1,SARGAVGNTIY
TRBJ2-2,once,TRBV6-5,ASSWDRGGTGELF
TRBJ2-3,few,TRBV20-1,SAGTGTDTQY
TRBJ2-7,-,TRBV19,AARVGQGAYEQY
TRBJ2-1,-,TRBV6-5,ASSYRTLGDEQF
TRBJ2-1,once,TRBV27,ASSTADTRYTYNEQF
TRBJ1-2,-,TRBV16,ASSQKERGLDYGYT
TRBJ1-1,once,TRBV20-1,SARREGAF
TRBJ1-5,-,TRBV7-8,ASGNSNQPQH